Below, one T cell receptor (beta chain) is given with its context. Profiling relied on immunoSEQ multiplex PCR, and the TCRdb table lists in-frame clones only, not all of them. The table shows tens of thousands of clones, with approximately 80% occurring only once. Trimming cost V 2 bases and J 4 bases, with 5 bases left between them. The CDR3 length is 12 residues. Germline CDR1 SGHNT, CDR2 YYREEE (reference sequence). This entry belongs to a study of OX40 agonist ivuxolimab in advanced cancers. Systemic immunosuppression or a history of autoimmune disease excluded patients. The receptor comes from an adult with an advanced solid tumor such as melanoma, head and neck, liver or kidney cancer. Sequenced material: CD4+ or CD8+ T cells sorted from blood, taken in a trial of the OX40 agonist ivuxolimab. The J gene is TRBJ2-3, the V gene TRBV5-4; D remains unclear. CDR3 DNA sequence: TGTGCCAGCAGCTTCAAGCCAGATACGCAGTATTTT. Translated: CASSFKPDTQYF.